The 23 T cell receptor beta chains below come from one sample, sequenced in a study of blood T cell repertoires in COVID-19. Profiled with immunoSEQ multiplex PCR; TCRdb holds only in-frame clones, not every one. The sample contains roughly 110,000 clones, under 85% of which appear only once. The sample was peripheral blood. The receptors stem from a woman aged 55-75 years with acute or convalescent COVID-19.

This chain joins TRBV2 and TRBJ1-5; D not resolved. This CDR3 contains 11 residues. V gave up 4 bases and J gave up 11 bases, with 9 bases separating them. Germline V CDR1 and CDR2: SNHLY, FYNNEI. The CDR3 protein is CASSGGGTQHF. The CDR3 nucleotides read TGTGCCAGCAGTGGTGGAGGGACCCAGCATTTT.

The chain joins TRBV19 to TRBJ1-5; 8 bases line up with TRBD1. The CDR3 covers 18 residues. With V trimmed by 0 bases and J by 1 base, 8 bases remained unmatched. The germline CDR1 and CDR2 sequences are LNHDA and SQIVND (reference sequence). DNA for the CDR3: TGTGCCAGTAGTATAGATTCCCCCTACAGGGGGAGCAATCAGCCCCAGCATTTT. This encodes CASSIDSPYRGSNQPQHF.

This chain links TRBV2 with TRBJ2-3; D is perhaps TRBD2 (5 bases). CDR1 and CDR2 from the germline V gene are SNHLY and FYNNEI. The CDR3 extends over 14 amino acids. Trimming removed 7 bases from V and 6 bases from J, with 17 bases in between. This chain's CDR3 is CASKEYALADTQYF. The CDR3 coding sequence is TGTGCCAGCAAAGAATATGCTCTAGCTGATACGCAGTATTTT.

The chain is built from TRBV7-2 and TRBJ2-7; 9 bases are shared with TRBD2. Germline V gene lookup returns CDR1 SGHTA and CDR2 FQGNSA. This CDR3 is built from 13 residues. The trim removed 7 bases at V and 7 bases at J, leaving 8 bases unmatched. The CDR3 spells CASIGAGGREQYF. The CDR3 DNA follows: TGTGCCAGCATAGGCGCGGGGGGGCGTGAGCAGTACTTC.

The gene calls are TRBV5-1 and TRBJ1-2, with 7 bases identical to TRBD1. V lost 4 bases and J lost 6; bases outside the gene matches: 6. The CDR3 extends over 13 amino acids. The germline V gene encodes CDR1 SGHRS and CDR2 YFSETQ. The DNA of the CDR3 is TGCGCCAGCAGCAGACAGGGTAGCGATGGCTACACCTTC. Its protein is CASSRQGSDGYTF.

The CDR3 DNA follows: TGTGCCAGCAGCTTAGACTCCGGGACAGCGAACACCGGGGAGCTGTTTTTT. This encodes CASSLDSGTANTGELFF. V usage is TRBV7-7 and J usage is TRBJ2-2; TRBD1 matches at 7 bases. The CDR3 spans 17 residues. Trimming at V came to 1 base and at J to 0 bases, leaving 5 bases not matched to a gene. Germline V CDR1 and CDR2: SSHAT, FNYEAQ (reference sequence).

J is TRBJ2-2 and V is TRBV3-1 (or the pseudogene TRBV3-2); 7 bases align to TRBD1. From germline, CDR1 is LGHDT and CDR2 YNNKEL (reference sequence). The CDR3 is 14 residues long. The J segment lost 3 bases and the V segment lost 5 bases, leaving 3 bases of the junction unmatched. CDR3 loop: CASSNTGDTGELFF. CDR3 nucleotides: TGTGCCAGCAGCAACACAGGGGACACCGGGGAGCTGTTTTTT.

The genes are TRBV19 and TRBJ2-7; D may be TRBD2 (6 bases). Germline V lookup: CDR1 LNHDA, CDR2 SQIVND (reference sequence). The length of the CDR3 is 15 residues. V was shortened by 5 bases and J by 2 bases, with 16 bases between the two germline ends. The DNA for the CDR3 is TGTGCCAGTAGTCCCGAGCCGGGACTTACCTACGAGCAGTACTTC. Translation: CASSPEPGLTYEQYF.

The CDR3 nucleotides read TGTGCCAGCAGCCAGGGCGGGGCCCAAGACAATGAGCAGTTCTTC. This codes for CASSQGGAQDNEQFF. This sequence joins TRBV11-3 and TRBJ2-1, with a possible D match to TRBD2 (6 bases). This CDR3 is 15 amino acids long. Germline V gives CDR1 SGHNT, CDR2 YENEEA. Trimming left V 5 bases short and J 5 bases short, with 16 bases between. The full variable domain, with the rest looked up from reference TRBV11-3 and TRBJ2-1, is EAGVVQSPRYKIIEKKQPVAFWCNPISGHNTLYWYLQNLGQGPELLIRYENEEAVDDSQLPKDRFSAERLKGVDSTLKIQPAELGDSAVYLCASSQGGAQDNEQFFGPGTRLTVL.

J is TRBJ1-3 and V is TRBV7-8; D not certain. The CDR3 is made up of 16 amino acids. Per the germline V gene, CDR1 is SGHVS and CDR2 is FQNEAQ. Trimming left V 3 bases short and J 4 bases short, with 16 bases between. In DNA, the CDR3 is TGTGCCAGCAGCTTCCTGGAGAGGGTGGGAGGAAACACCATATATTTT. The encoded protein is CASSFLERVGGNTIYF.

This chain connects TRBV7-9 to TRBJ1-1, with 9 bases identical to TRBD1. V was clipped by 6 bases and J by 11 bases; unmatched bases: 7. Germline V CDR1 and CDR2: SEHNR, FQNEAQ (reference sequence). This CDR3 is 12 amino acids long. This chain's CDR3 is CASRETGGLAFF. CDR3 nucleotide sequence: TGTGCCAGCAGGGAGACAGGGGGACTGGCTTTCTTT.

The rearrangement joins TRBV7-8 to TRBJ1-5, with D possibly TRBD1 on 6 matching bases. V lost 1 base to trimming and J lost 11 bases, with 18 bases between them. The CDR3 is 15 amino acids. Germline V gene lookup returns CDR1 SGHVS and CDR2 FQNEAQ. CDR3 nucleotides: TGTGCCAGCAGCTTAGAAGTGACAGGAAGCAGGTCCCAGCATTTT. Encoded protein: CASSLEVTGSRSQHF.

This chain connects TRBV27 to TRBJ1-2; D uncertain. Germline V gene data show CDR1 as MNHEY and CDR2 as SMNVEV (reference sequence). The CDR3 sequence is 15 residues long. V dropped 7 bases and J dropped 7 bases, with 22 bases sitting between them. CDR3 in amino acids: CASNNLGGRSPGYTF. The CDR3 nucleotides are TGTGCCAGCAACAACCTCGGAGGGCGATCGCCTGGCTACACCTTC.

This clone was seen just once. The rearrangement links TRBV7-9 to TRBJ2-3; TRBD1 matches at 7 bases. V lost 4 bases, J lost 5 bases, and 9 bases stayed unmatched. CDR1 and CDR2 from the germline V gene are SEHNR and FQNEAQ (reference sequence). This CDR3 spans 15 amino acids. The DNA of the CDR3 is TGTGCCAGCAGCTCTGGAGACAGGGTTGGAGATACGCAGTATTTT. It codes for CASSSGDRVGDTQYF.

This chain uses TRBV5-4 with TRBJ1-1; no firm D call. Trimming cost V 0 bases and J 0 bases, with 9 bases left between them. CDR1 is SGHNT, CDR2 YYREEE, per germline (reference sequence). This CDR3 is built from 15 residues. CDR3 residues: CASSLATTMNTEAFF. CDR3 DNA: TGTGCCAGCAGCTTGGCGACAACCATGAACACTGAAGCTTTCTTT. Using reference TRBV5-4 and TRBJ1-1 for the parts outside the CDR3, the full variable domain is ETGVTQSPTHLIKTRGQQVTLRCSSQSGHNTVSWYQQALGQGPQFIFQYYREEENGRGNFPPRFSGLQFPNYSSELNVNALELDDSALYLCASSLATTMNTEAFFGQGTRLTVV.

The rearrangement joins TRBV5-6 to TRBJ2-7, with TRBD2 matching over 9 bases. CDR3 length: 17 residues. V lost 4 bases to trimming and J lost 5 bases; unmatched junction nucleotides: 16. Germline values: CDR1 SGHDT, CDR2 YYEEEE. The CDR3 nucleotides are TGTGCCAGCAGCCCGACCGACTTCGGACTAGCGATCAACGAGCAGTACTTC. Its translation: CASSPTDFGLAINEQYF.

This chain connects TRBV5-1 to TRBJ2-3; TRBD2 agrees at 7 bases. The germline V gene encodes CDR1 SGHRS and CDR2 YFSETQ. The trim removed 1 base at V and 3 bases at J, leaving 8 bases unmatched. This CDR3 comprises 16 residues. The CDR3 sequence is CASSLRLADITDTQYF. DNA of the CDR3: TGCGCCAGCAGCTTGCGGCTAGCGGACATTACAGATACGCAGTATTTT.

In its sample, this clone was seen a few times. The rearrangement uses TRBV28 and TRBJ1-2; 10 bases align to TRBD1. CDR3 size: 15 residues. Germline values: CDR1 MDHEN, CDR2 SYDVKM. V shed 5 bases and J 5 bases; nucleotides not matched to a gene: 8. The CDR3 spells CASSNAGTGVYGYTF. The DNA for the CDR3 is TGTGCCAGCAGTAACGCGGGGACAGGGGTTTATGGCTACACCTTC.

This chain uses TRBV7-3 with TRBJ1-1; D gene unclear. V dropped 5 bases and J dropped 4 bases, with 14 bases sitting between them. This CDR3 contains 14 residues. Germline V gene sequence: CDR1 SGHTA, CDR2 FQGTGA. In DNA, the CDR3 is TGTGCCAGCAGCCTCCAGGTCGGGAGCACTGAAGCTTTCTTT. Protein product: CASSLQVGSTEAFF.

This chain connects TRBV6-4 to TRBJ1-6; TRBD1 agrees at 8 bases. Per the germline V gene, CDR1 is MRHNA and CDR2 is SNTAGT. The CDR3 is 14 amino acids. The ends lost 5 bases at V and 8 bases at J; junction bases unmatched: 5. The CDR3 nucleotides read TGTGCCAGCAGTCCGGGACAGGACCATTCACCCCTCCACTTT. Translated: CASSPGQDHSPLHF.

The V call is TRBV7-8, the J call TRBJ1-5; 7 nucleotides line up with TRBD1. V trimming: 5 bases; J trimming: 8 bases; junction bases outside the gene matches: 9. Per the germline V gene, CDR1 is SGHVS and CDR2 is FQNEAQ. The CDR3 runs to 14 residues. The CDR3 region is CASSLRQGLEPQHF. CDR3 DNA: TGTGCCAGCAGCCTGAGACAGGGTCTTGAGCCCCAGCATTTT.

The chain links TRBV9 to TRBJ2-7; D not resolved. Trimming cost V 0 bases and J 2 bases, with 9 bases left between them. The CDR3 length is 14 residues. Germline loops: CDR1 SGDLS, CDR2 YYNGEE. CDR3 sequence (DNA): TGTGCCAGCAGCGTAGGGGTAGCCCCCTACGAGCAGTACTTC. Its protein is CASSVGVAPYEQYF.

This chain joins TRBV19 and TRBJ1-2; TRBD1 matches 9 bases. V trimming: 5 bases; J trimming: 3 bases; junction bases outside the gene matches: 4. The CDR3 consists of 14 residues. The V gene's germline CDR1 is LNHDA and CDR2 SQIVND (reference sequence). CDR3 nucleotides: TGTGCCAGTAGTCAGAGGACAGGGGACTATGGCTACACCTTC. This gives the protein CASSQRTGDYGYTF.